This TCR beta chain emerged from a study of blood T cell repertoires in COVID-19. Measured with immunoSEQ multiplex PCR; TCRdb has only the in-frame clones, and not every one. The sample contains 150,000 to 200,000 clones, over 75% of which appear only once. What was sequenced was peripheral blood. This receptor was taken from a man aged 35-49 years with active or convalescent COVID-19.

CDR3 sequence: CASTLRGNEQFF. In DNA, the CDR3 is TGTGCCAGCACCCTCAGGGGCAATGAGCAGTTCTTC. The chain employs TRBV6-6 and TRBJ2-1; tentative D call: TRBD1 (6 bases). CDR1 MNHNY and CDR2 SVGAGI come from the germline V gene (reference sequence). Trimming left V 7 bases short and J 6 bases short, with 10 bases between. The length of the CDR3 is 12 residues.